What follows is one TCR beta chain and its context. These patients, aged 18 to 65, had recently diagnosed hyperthyroidism lasting under 2 months. This record comes from a study of T cells in Graves' hyperthyroidism and ophthalmopathy. It was RNA transcripts that yielded the amplified TCR beta CDR3 regions. TCR CDR3 underwent first-round RT-PCR with the HTBI primer set. TCRdb analysed the multiplex PCR reads with MiXCR anew, one entry per CDR3 protein. The profile shows around 500,000 distinct CDR3 sequences, roughly 15% of them singletons. CDR3 length: 15 residues. The V end lost 2 bases, the J end lost 4 bases, and 11 bases lay between the germline ends. Per germline, CDR1 LGHDT and CDR2 YNNKEL (reference sequence).

This clonotype was sampled from a woman aged 35 to 49 with Graves' hyperthyroidism. The sample comprised blood. This chain uses TRBV3-1 with TRBJ1-4; D may be TRBD1 (5 bases). Here the CDR3 DNA reads TGTGCCAGCAGCCAAACTAACAGGATTAATGAAAAACTGTTTTTT. Translating gives CASSQTNRINEKLFF.